This TCR beta chain comes out of a study of identifying expanded T cells in peripheral blood. During the collection period, no donor immune events like infections were recorded. Study-wide points: Over about two and four weeks, about 15 and 18 clones changed, versus approximately 1.1 between replicates.

TCRdb's table, derived via immunoSEQ multiplex PCR, lists solely in-frame clones and lacks some. Counted here are 100,000 to 110,000 clones, 80% to 90% occurring once; the ten biggest clones make up 5.5%. Germline V gene sequence: CDR1 GTSNPN, CDR2 SVGIG (reference sequence). The V gene end was trimmed by 5 bases and the J gene end by 5 bases; junction bases not matched to a gene: 5. The CDR3 has 14 amino acids. Concerning this clone: The antigen is not known.

The sequenced material came from blood. The V call is TRBV30, the J call TRBJ2-2, with 10 bases aligning to TRBD1. The sequence was obtained from a person aged 18 to 69 in good health. CDR3 DNA sequence: TGTGCCTGGGGTGACAGGGGGCGGACCGGGGAGCTGTTTTTT. Its protein product is CAWGDRGRTGELFF.